This note documents a single T cell receptor (beta chain) sequence. Its specific antigen is unknown. Per-base quality was not reported, and no clone a single base away is much larger than it. The entry originates in a study of memory B cells and T cells in multiple sclerosis (dated by TCRdb to 2016 to 2018). Describing the broader study: The study compared TCR beta repertoires of autoproliferating peripheral T cells with brain lesion-infiltrating T cells in multiple sclerosis patients. TCR sequencing included a couple of multiple sclerosis patients for whom either brain lesions at autopsy or brain-infiltrating cells from biopsy were available.

Study-wide conclusions, independent of this receptor: Clone-set sizes differed between compartments, which influenced counts of shared clonotypes and required normalization.

TCRbeta CDR3 regions were amplified from extracted genomic DNA using the immunoSEQ Platform. The immunoSEQ assay combined multiplex PCR with high-throughput sequencing and a vendor bioinformatics pipeline. In the authors' own workflow: After discarding non-productive sequences and any CDR3s under 4 amino acids in length, clonotype frequencies were recalculated for each sample. In immunoSEQ Analyzer 2.0, shared clonotypes were identified as those with identical CDR3 amino acid, V gene and J gene sequences. Repertoire overlap was normalized by dividing shared clonotype counts by the product of both clone-set sizes, with the result scaled by 1000 into arbitrary units. TCRdb holds this immuneACCESS table with in-frame rearrangements only. Some clones are missing; in checked studies, unresolved V genes explain under half, and the rest has no known cause. V and J calls and clone size are copied from that table; D and trimming were computed from the DNA. For this sample the table gives roughly 500 clones, of which roughly three quarters were detected only once. The ten largest make up around 9.3% of the sample.

Sequenced input: brain tissue. This receptor was taken from a human donor with multiple sclerosis.

The CDR3 corresponds to CASSNLNSNQPQHF. The DNA reads as follows: TGTGCCAGTAGTAACTTAAATAGCAATCAGCCCCAGCATTTT. The rearrangement combines TRBV19 with TRBJ1-5, with the D gene not confidently named. V and J lose 4 bases and 0 bases, and a span of 7 bases separates them. From the germline V gene (reference sequence), CDR1 is LNHDA and CDR2 is SQIVND. Its CDR3 holds 14 amino acids, cysteine through phenylalanine. The kept DNA is CDR3 alone, 42 bases in frame from the first base.